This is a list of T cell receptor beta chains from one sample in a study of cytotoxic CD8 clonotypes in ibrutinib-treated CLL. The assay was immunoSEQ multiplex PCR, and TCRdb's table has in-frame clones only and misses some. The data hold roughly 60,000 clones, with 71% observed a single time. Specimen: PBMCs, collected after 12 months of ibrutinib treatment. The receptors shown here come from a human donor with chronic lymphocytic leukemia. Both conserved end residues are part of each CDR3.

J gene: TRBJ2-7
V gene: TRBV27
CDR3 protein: CASSSPGLAGWSYEQYF

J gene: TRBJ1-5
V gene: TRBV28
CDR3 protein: CASRVGQEIMIHQPQHF

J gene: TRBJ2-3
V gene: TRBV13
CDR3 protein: CASSLALAGRIQRDSQYF

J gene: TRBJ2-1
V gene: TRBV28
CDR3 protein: CASSSRQGLGNEQFF

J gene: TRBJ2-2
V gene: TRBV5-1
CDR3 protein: CASSVIPGTVNTGELFF

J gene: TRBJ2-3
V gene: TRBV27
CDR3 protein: CASIGVSTDTQYF

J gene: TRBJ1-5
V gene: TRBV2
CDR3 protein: CASSALLGNQPQHF

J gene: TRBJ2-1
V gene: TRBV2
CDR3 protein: CASSIAVSFYNEQFF

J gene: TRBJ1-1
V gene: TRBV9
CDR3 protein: CASSPGNMNTEAFF

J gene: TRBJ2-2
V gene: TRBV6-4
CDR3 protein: CASSAEHGTGELFF

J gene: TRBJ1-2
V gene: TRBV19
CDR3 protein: CASSIEETFYGYTF

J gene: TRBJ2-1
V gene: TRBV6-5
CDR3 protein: CASSYAGRYNEQFF

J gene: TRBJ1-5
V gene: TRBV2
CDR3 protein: CASRTAFSNQPQHF

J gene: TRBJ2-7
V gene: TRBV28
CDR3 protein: CASSFFRGGNEQYF

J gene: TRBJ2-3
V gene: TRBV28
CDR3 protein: CASSLVGLAGSGRKRTDTQYF

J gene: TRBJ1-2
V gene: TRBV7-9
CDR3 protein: CASSSGGGDNYGYTF

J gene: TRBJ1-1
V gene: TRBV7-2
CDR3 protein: CASSKTGSSSTEAFF

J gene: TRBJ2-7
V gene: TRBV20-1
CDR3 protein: CSAIVIEQYF

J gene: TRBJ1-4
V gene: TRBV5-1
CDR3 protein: CASKLVSGVPEKLFF